This passage covers 29 T cell receptor beta chains from one sample sequenced in a study of T cell changes during pregnancy in multiple sclerosis. Profiling relied on immunoSEQ multiplex PCR, and the TCRdb table lists in-frame clones only, not all of them. The sample has roughly 89,000 clones, approximately 94% seen once; the top ten hold 2.2%. The source material was peripheral blood, sampled in the third trimester of pregnancy. All receptors come from a female donor with multiple sclerosis, enrolled in a pregnancy study.

V gene TRBV6-5 combines with J gene TRBJ2-1, with TRBD2 identical over 16 bases. The junction had 3 bases not matched to a gene; V was cut back by 4 bases and J by 9 bases. The CDR3 length is 15 residues. The germline V gene encodes CDR1 MNHEY and CDR2 SVGAGI. CDR3 in amino acids: CASSSGTSGRVEQFF. The CDR3 nucleotides are TGTGCCAGCAGTTCCGGGACTAGCGGGAGGGTTGAGCAGTTCTTC.

The V gene is TRBV30, the J gene TRBJ1-2; 11 nucleotides agree with TRBD1. The CDR3 covers 13 residues. V dropped 5 bases and J dropped 2; count of bases not matched to a gene: 1. Germline CDR1 GTSNPN, CDR2 SVGIG (reference sequence). This chain's CDR3 is CAWGTGGNYGYTF. The CDR3 DNA sequence: TGTGCCTGGGGGACAGGGGGAAACTATGGCTACACCTTC.

The V and J genes are TRBV19 and TRBJ2-1; D may be TRBD1 (6 bases). Trimming cost V 0 bases and J 10 bases, with 13 bases left between them. The CDR3 totals 14 residues. CDR1 is LNHDA and CDR2 is SQIVND in the germline V gene (reference sequence). The CDR3 is CASSIDRVRGEQFF. The CDR3 DNA reads TGTGCCAGTAGTATAGATCGGGTTAGGGGGGAGCAGTTCTTC.

The chain employs TRBV7-9 and TRBJ1-1; TRBD1 is a possible D gene (5 bases). V was clipped by 2 bases and J by 6 bases, with 13 bases between them. Germline-derived CDR1 and CDR2 are SEHNR and FQNEAQ (reference sequence). The CDR3 runs 14 residues. The CDR3 DNA sequence: TGTGCCAGCAGCTTATTGGGGCCCAGCTCTGAAGCTTTCTTT. Translation: CASSLLGPSSEAFF. The full variable domain, rest sourced from reference TRBV7-9 and TRBJ1-1, is DTGVSQNPRHKITKRGQNVTFRCDPISEHNRLYWYRQTLGQGPEFLTYFQNEAQLEKSRLLSDRFSAERPKGSFSTLEIQRTEQGDSAMYLCASSLLGPSSEAFFGQGTRLTVV.

The chain has TRBV9 and TRBJ1-2; weak D call: TRBD1 (6 bases). CDR1 is SGDLS, CDR2 YYNGEE, per germline. With 2 bases removed from V and 4 bases from J, the gap between germline ends came to 15 bases. The CDR3 length is 15 residues. The CDR3 DNA follows: TGTGCCAGCAGCGTGGCCAGGGGTTCGGGCTATGGCTACACCTTC. It yields the protein CASSVARGSGYGYTF.

This clone came up once. The chain combines TRBV13 with TRBJ2-7; TRBD1 might be the D (6 bases). The V gene lost 6 bases and the J gene lost 2 bases, with 14 bases spanning the gap. Germline V gene lookup returns CDR1 PRHDT and CDR2 FYEKMQ (reference sequence). The CDR3 is 14 residues long. The CDR3 sequence is CASSTGHRTYEQYF. The CDR3 DNA follows: TGTGCCAGCAGTACGGGACACCGAACCTACGAGCAGTACTTC.

The chain has TRBV6-6 and TRBJ2-7; 7 bases agree with TRBD1. The CDR3 contains 14 residues. Germline V lookup: CDR1 MNHNY, CDR2 SVGAGI (reference sequence). V dropped 0 bases and J dropped 5; count of bases not matched to a gene: 4. The CDR3 sequence: CASSYSIGTDEQYF. The DNA of the CDR3 is TGTGCCAGCAGTTACTCGATCGGGACAGACGAGCAGTACTTC.

The chain is built from TRBV6-5 and TRBJ2-7, with no clear D. The V and J ends lost 6 bases and 0 bases respectively, with 3 bases between them. Germline V gene lookup returns CDR1 MNHEY and CDR2 SVGAGI. The CDR3 extends over 11 amino acids. In nucleotides, the CDR3 is TGTGCCAGCAGGAGCTCCTACGAGCAGTACTTC. This translates into CASRSSYEQYF.

The gene calls are TRBV6-5 and TRBJ1-1, with no clear D. Germline CDR1 and CDR2: MNHEY and SVGAGI. The CDR3 has 13 residues. V lost 4 bases and J 0 bases, leaving 6 bases between the germline ends. The chain's CDR3 is CASSWAMNTEAFF. DNA for the CDR3: TGTGCCAGCAGTTGGGCAATGAACACTGAAGCTTTCTTT.

The chain recombines TRBV25-1 with TRBJ2-2, with D tentatively TRBD2 (6 bases). CDR3 length equals 16 residues. Germline CDR1 and CDR2: MGHDK and SYGVNS. V was clipped by 0 bases and J by 0 bases, with 8 bases between them. CDR3 DNA sequence: TGTGCCAGCAGTGAATATTCGGGAGCGAACACCGGGGAGCTGTTTTTT. It codes for CASSEYSGANTGELFF.

The chain couples TRBV2 to TRBJ1-1; weak D call: TRBD1 (5 bases). V was shortened by 10 bases and J by 3 bases, with 15 bases between the two germline ends. Germline V gene lookup returns CDR1 SNHLY and CDR2 FYNNEI. This CDR3 has 13 residues. Written as DNA, the CDR3 is TGTGCCACCCCCCTCGGGGGGGACACTGAAGCTTTCTTT. As protein: CATPLGGDTEAFF.

This chain connects TRBV27 to TRBJ1-2; 9 bases agree with TRBD1. Germline V gene lookup returns CDR1 MNHEY and CDR2 SMNVEV (reference sequence). After removal of 5 bases from V and 0 bases from J, the junction contained 4 bases not matched to a gene. The CDR3 totals 15 residues. DNA of the CDR3: TGTGCCAGCAGTGCCGGGACAGGGACTAACTATGGCTACACCTTC. Its translation is CASSAGTGTNYGYTF.

The chain employs TRBV7-9 and TRBJ2-1; 8 positions match TRBD2. Trimming took 3 bases from V and 8 from J; bases not matched to a gene: 12. CDR3 length: 16 residues. Germline values: CDR1 SEHNR, CDR2 FQNEAQ (reference sequence). CDR3 sequence: CASSFEIKREKDEQFF. DNA of the CDR3: TGTGCCAGCAGCTTTGAGATCAAGCGGGAGAAGGATGAGCAGTTCTTC.

This clone was seen a handful of times. The V and J genes are TRBV14 and TRBJ2-1; 7 nucleotides line up with TRBD1. J lost 8 bases, V lost 3 bases, and 22 bases had no gene match. CDR3 length equals 19 residues. The V gene's germline CDR1 is SGHDN and CDR2 FVKESK. In DNA, the CDR3 is TGTGCCAGCAGCCATCCCACAGACCTTTCGCTGACAGGGTCCGATGAGCAGTTCTTC. Translation gives CASSHPTDLSLTGSDEQFF.

This chain connects TRBV5-6 to TRBJ2-1; weak D call: TRBD1 (5 bases). CDR1 and CDR2 from the germline V gene are SGHDT and YYEEEE. Trimming cost V 5 bases and J 6 bases, with 6 bases left between them. The CDR3 spans 11 residues. CDR3 nucleotide sequence: TGTGCCAGCAGAAGGGGCAATGAGCAGTTCTTC. Protein: CASRRGNEQFF.

Here the CDR3 reads CASSYGTGETQYF. Written as DNA, the CDR3 is TGTGCCAGCAGCTACGGGACAGGAGAGACCCAGTACTTC. The chain couples TRBV5-6 to TRBJ2-5; 8 bases line up with TRBD1. The CDR3 contains 13 residues. Germline CDR1 reads SGHDT; CDR2 reads YYEEEE. V trimming: 3 bases; J trimming: 4 bases; junction bases outside the gene matches: 2.

The chain employs TRBV7-6 and TRBJ2-5; 8 bases are shared with TRBD2. CDR3 length: 14 residues. The trim removed 3 bases at V and 5 bases at J, leaving 5 bases unmatched. CDR1 SGHVS and CDR2 FNYEAQ come from the germline V gene. The CDR3 DNA is TGTGCCAGCAGCTTCAGCGGGAGTACCGAGACCCAGTACTTC. Translating it yields CASSFSGSTETQYF.

The chain recombines TRBV19 with TRBJ1-1; perhaps TRBD1 as D (5 bases). Germline V gives CDR1 LNHDA, CDR2 SQIVND (reference sequence). CDR3 length: 17 residues. Between the trimmed V and J ends, which lost 0 bases and 5 bases, there was a span of 19 bases. CDR3 sequence: CASSIDRVQGRGTEAFF. CDR3 coding DNA: TGTGCCAGTAGTATAGATCGTGTTCAGGGTCGGGGGACTGAAGCTTTCTTT.

The rearrangement joins TRBV11-2 to TRBJ2-1; a possible D gene is TRBD2 (6 bases). The ends were cut back, 5 bases at V and 7 bases at J, with 18 bases in the middle. CDR1 SGHAT and CDR2 FQNNGV come from the germline V gene. The CDR3 has 15 amino acids. CDR3 coding DNA: TGTGCCAGCAGCCCAACCGGCGGCGGGAATAATGAGCAGTTCTTC. Translation: CASSPTGGGNNEQFF.

The chain uses TRBV6-5 and TRBJ1-2; 7 bases agree with TRBD1. Looked up from germline, CDR1 is MNHEY and CDR2 is SVGAGI. V was pared by 2 bases and J by 3 bases, with 6 bases of the junction left unmatched. The length of the CDR3 is 15 residues. CDR3 bases: TGTGCCAGCAGTTACCTCGACAGGGTGTACTATGGCTACACCTTC. Protein: CASSYLDRVYYGYTF.

The chain links TRBV9 to TRBJ1-1; no definite D call. The CDR3 spans 12 residues. With 4 bases removed from V and 1 base from J, the gap between germline ends came to 5 bases. Germline V gene lookup returns CDR1 SGDLS and CDR2 YYNGEE. The CDR3 sequence is CASSSWNTEAFF. The CDR3 bases are TGTGCCAGCAGCTCATGGAACACTGAAGCTTTCTTT.

The V call is TRBV10-3, the J call TRBJ2-2, with D perhaps TRBD2 (6 bases). The CDR3 loop spans 14 amino acids. The V gene lost 11 bases and the J gene lost 3 bases, with 16 bases spanning the gap. CDR1 and CDR2 from the germline V gene are ENHRY and SYGVKD. CDR3 nucleotides: TGTGCCGTGAGGGAGGCGGGATACACCGGGGAGCTGTTTTTT. It codes for CAVREAGYTGELFF.

V usage is TRBV19 and J usage is TRBJ2-3; 8 nucleotides align to TRBD2. The V segment lost 7 bases and the J segment 0 bases; nucleotides outside the gene matches: 6. Per the germline V gene, CDR1 is LNHDA and CDR2 is SQIVND (reference sequence). This CDR3 is 15 amino acids long. The CDR3 is CASKSGSRSTDTQYF. The CDR3, as DNA: TGTGCCAGTAAAAGCGGGAGTCGTAGCACAGATACGCAGTATTTT.

This sequence joins TRBV28 and TRBJ2-1; TRBD2 matches at 7 bases. J was trimmed by 9 bases and V by 3 bases; bases with no gene match: 14. CDR1 MDHEN and CDR2 SYDVKM come from the germline V gene. CDR3 size: 16 residues. The CDR3: CASSFPLAGEDREQFF. The CDR3 coding sequence is TGTGCCAGCAGTTTTCCCCTTGCGGGAGAAGATCGTGAGCAGTTCTTC.

The V and J genes are TRBV5-8 and TRBJ2-2; D call uncertain. CDR1 SGHTS and CDR2 YDEGEE come from the germline V gene. The CDR3 runs to 13 residues. Trimming removed 4 bases at V and 3 bases at J, with 7 bases between. The CDR3 spells CASSLRYTGELFF. The CDR3 region has the DNA TGTGCCAGCAGCCTGAGATACACCGGGGAGCTGTTTTTT.

This chain uses TRBV15 with TRBJ2-7; 10 nucleotides agree with TRBD1. Per germline, CDR1 LNHNV and CDR2 YYDKDF (reference sequence). The CDR3 is 16 residues long. The V segment lost 3 bases and the J segment 4 bases; nucleotides outside the gene matches: 9. This CDR3 reads CATSSDSGTGVYEQYF. The CDR3 DNA follows: TGTGCCACCAGCAGCGATTCCGGGACAGGGGTATACGAGCAGTACTTC.

The rearrangement uses TRBV15 and TRBJ1-1, with TRBD1 matching 9 bases. The CDR3 sequence is 14 residues long. Trimming removed 4 bases from V and 4 bases from J; junction bases left unmatched: 4. Germline V gene lookup returns CDR1 LNHNV and CDR2 YYDKDF (reference sequence). The CDR3 loop reads CATSTDRGSTEAFF. CDR3 bases: TGTGCCACCAGCACCGACAGGGGGAGCACTGAAGCTTTCTTT.

J is TRBJ1-1 and V is TRBV10-3; D gene uncertain. Germline lookup yields CDR1 ENHRY and CDR2 SYGVKD. CDR3 length equals 15 residues. V lost 4 bases and J 5 bases, leaving 17 bases between the germline ends. CDR3 in amino acids: CAISGRGGMRTEAFF. The CDR3 DNA reads as TGTGCCATCAGTGGCCGGGGAGGGATGAGAACTGAAGCTTTCTTT.

This chain uses TRBV6-1 with TRBJ2-7; TRBD1 aligns across 11 bases. J gave up 1 base and V 2 bases, and 13 bases lay outside the gene matches. CDR1 is MNHNS, CDR2 SASEGT, per germline. This CDR3 spans 19 amino acids. In DNA form, the CDR3 reads TGTGCCAGCAGTGAATACGAGTGGGACAGGGGGTTAGCGTCCTACGAGCAGTACTTC. Its protein product is CASSEYEWDRGLASYEQYF.